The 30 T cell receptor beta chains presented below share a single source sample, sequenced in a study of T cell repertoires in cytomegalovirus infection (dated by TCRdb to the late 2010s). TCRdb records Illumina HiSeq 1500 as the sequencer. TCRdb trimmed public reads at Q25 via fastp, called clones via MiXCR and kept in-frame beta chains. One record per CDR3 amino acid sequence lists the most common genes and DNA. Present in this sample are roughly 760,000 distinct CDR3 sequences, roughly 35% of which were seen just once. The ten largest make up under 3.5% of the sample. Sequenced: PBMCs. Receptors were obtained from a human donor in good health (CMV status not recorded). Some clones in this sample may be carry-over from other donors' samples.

CDR3 protein: CASSLPGRTEAFF. The CDR3 DNA follows: TGTGCCAGCAGTTTACCCGGGCGCACTGAAGCTTTCTTT. This chain links TRBV28 with TRBJ1-1; no reliable D call. V dropped 2 bases and J dropped 4 bases, with 8 bases sitting between them. CDR3 length equals 13 residues. Germline V lookup: CDR1 MDHEN, CDR2 SYDVKM.

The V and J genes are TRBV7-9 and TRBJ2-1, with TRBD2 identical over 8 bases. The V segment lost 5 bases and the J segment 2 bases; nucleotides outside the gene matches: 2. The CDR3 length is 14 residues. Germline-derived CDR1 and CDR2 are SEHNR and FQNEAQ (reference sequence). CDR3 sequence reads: CASSRLATYNEQFF. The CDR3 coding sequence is TGTGCCAGCAGCAGACTAGCGACCTACAATGAGCAGTTCTTC. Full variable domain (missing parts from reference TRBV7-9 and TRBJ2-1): DTGVSQNPRHKITKRGQNVTFRCDPISEHNRLYWYRQTLGQGPEFLTYFQNEAQLEKSRLLSDRFSAERPKGSFSTLEIQRTEQGDSAMYLCASSRLATYNEQFFGPGTRLTVL.

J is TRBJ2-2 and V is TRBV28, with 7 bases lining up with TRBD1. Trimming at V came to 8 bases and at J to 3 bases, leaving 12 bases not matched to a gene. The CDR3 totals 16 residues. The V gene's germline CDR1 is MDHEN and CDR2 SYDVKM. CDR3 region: CASPFKGDRHTGELFF. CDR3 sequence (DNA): TGTGCCAGCCCCTTCAAGGGGGACAGACACACCGGGGAGCTGTTTTTT.

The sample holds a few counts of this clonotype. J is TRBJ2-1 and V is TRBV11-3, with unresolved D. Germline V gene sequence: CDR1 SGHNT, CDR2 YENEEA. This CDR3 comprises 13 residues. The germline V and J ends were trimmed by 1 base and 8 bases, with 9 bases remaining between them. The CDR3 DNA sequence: TGTGCCAGCAGCTTAGCCGGAAACGATGAGCAGTTCTTC. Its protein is CASSLAGNDEQFF.

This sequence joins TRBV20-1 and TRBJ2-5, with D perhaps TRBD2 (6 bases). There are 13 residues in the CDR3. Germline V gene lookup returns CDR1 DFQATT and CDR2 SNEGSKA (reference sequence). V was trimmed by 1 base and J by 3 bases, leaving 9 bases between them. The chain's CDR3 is CSARVGGKETQYF. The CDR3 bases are TGCAGTGCTAGAGTTGGAGGGAAAGAGACCCAGTACTTC.

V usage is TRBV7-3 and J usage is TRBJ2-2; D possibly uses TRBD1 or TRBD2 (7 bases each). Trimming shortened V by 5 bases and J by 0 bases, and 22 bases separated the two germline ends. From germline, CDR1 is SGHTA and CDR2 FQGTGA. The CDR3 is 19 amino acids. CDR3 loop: CASSPRGGGIFANTGELFF. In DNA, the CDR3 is TGTGCCAGCAGCCCCAGGGGGGGCGGAATTTTCGCGAACACCGGGGAGCTGTTTTTT.

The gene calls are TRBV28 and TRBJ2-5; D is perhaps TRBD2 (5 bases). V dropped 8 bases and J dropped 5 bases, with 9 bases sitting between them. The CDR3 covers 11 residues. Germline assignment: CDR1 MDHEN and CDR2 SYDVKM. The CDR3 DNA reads TGTGCCAGCGGACTTCGGGAGACCCAGTACTTC. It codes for CASGLRETQYF.

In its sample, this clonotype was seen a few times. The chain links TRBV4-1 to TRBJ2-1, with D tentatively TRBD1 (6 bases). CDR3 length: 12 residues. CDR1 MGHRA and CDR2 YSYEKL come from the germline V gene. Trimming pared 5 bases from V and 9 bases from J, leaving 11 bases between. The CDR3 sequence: CASSLGALEQFF. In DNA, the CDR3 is TGCGCCAGCAGCTTGGGGGCACTTGAGCAGTTCTTC.

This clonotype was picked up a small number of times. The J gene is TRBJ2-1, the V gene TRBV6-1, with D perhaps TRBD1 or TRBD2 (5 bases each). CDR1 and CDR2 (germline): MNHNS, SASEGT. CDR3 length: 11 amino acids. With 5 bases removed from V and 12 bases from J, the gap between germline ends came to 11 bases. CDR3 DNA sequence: TGTGCCAGCAGTCGGGGTGGGGGGCAGTTCTTC. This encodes CASSRGGGQFF.

The CDR3 DNA reads TGCAGCGTCTCGCGAGGGAATGAGCAGTTCTTC. It encodes CSVSRGNEQFF. The V and J genes are TRBV29-1 and TRBJ2-1; perhaps TRBD2 as D (5 bases). The ends were cut back, 6 bases at V and 7 bases at J, with 10 bases in the middle. The CDR3 covers 11 residues. From germline, CDR1 is SQVTM and CDR2 ANQGSEA.

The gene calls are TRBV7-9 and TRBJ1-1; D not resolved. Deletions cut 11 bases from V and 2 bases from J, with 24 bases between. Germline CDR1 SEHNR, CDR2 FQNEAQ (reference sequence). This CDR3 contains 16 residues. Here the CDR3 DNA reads TGTGCCGTAATCCCCACCCCCGGCCAACCTAACACTGAAGCTTTCTTT. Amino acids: CAVIPTPGQPNTEAFF. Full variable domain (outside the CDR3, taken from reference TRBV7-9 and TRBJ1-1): DTGVSQNPRHKITKRGQNVTFRCDPISEHNRLYWYRQTLGQGPEFLTYFQNEAQLEKSRLLSDRFSAERPKGSFSTLEIQRTEQGDSAMYLCAVIPTPGQPNTEAFFGQGTRLTVV.

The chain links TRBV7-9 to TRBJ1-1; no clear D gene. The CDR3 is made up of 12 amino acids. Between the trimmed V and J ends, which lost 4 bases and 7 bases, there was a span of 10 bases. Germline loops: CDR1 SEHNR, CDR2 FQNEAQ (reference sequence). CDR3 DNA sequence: TGTGCCAGCAGCTATGAGGGAAATGAAGCTTTCTTT. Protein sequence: CASSYEGNEAFF.

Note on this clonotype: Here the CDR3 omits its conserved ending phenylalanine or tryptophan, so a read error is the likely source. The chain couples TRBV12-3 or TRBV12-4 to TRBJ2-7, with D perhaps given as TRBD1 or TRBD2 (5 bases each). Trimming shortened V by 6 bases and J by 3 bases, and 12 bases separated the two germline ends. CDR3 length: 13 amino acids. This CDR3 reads CASRRDGGYEQYS. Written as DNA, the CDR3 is TGTGCCAGCAGGAGGGACGGCGGCTACGAGCAGTACTCC.

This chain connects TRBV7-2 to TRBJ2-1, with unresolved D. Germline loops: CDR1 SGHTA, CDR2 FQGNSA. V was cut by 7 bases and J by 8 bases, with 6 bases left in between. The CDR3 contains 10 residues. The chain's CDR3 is CASTGHEQFF. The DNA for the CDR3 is TGTGCCAGCACCGGCCATGAGCAGTTCTTC.

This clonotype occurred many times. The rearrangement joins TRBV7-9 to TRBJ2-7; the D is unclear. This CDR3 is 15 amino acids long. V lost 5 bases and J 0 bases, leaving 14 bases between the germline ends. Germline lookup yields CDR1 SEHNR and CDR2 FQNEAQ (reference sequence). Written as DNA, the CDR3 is TGTGCCAGCAGCCCAACAGTCCTAGACTCCTACGAGCAGTACTTC. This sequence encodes CASSPTVLDSYEQYF.

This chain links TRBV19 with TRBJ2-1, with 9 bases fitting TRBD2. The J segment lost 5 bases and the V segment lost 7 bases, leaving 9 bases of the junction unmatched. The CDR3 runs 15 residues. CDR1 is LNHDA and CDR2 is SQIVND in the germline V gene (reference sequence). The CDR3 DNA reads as TGTGCCAGTACCCCGACTAGCGGAGCCAACAATGAGCAGTTCTTC. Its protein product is CASTPTSGANNEQFF.

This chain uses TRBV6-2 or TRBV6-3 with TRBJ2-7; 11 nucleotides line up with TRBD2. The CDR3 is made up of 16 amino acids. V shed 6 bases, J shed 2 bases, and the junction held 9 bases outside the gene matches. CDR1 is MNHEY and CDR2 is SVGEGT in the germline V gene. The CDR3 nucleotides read TGTGCCAGCAGCCCCCCCGGGACTAGCGGCACCTACGAGCAGTACTTC. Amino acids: CASSPPGTSGTYEQYF.

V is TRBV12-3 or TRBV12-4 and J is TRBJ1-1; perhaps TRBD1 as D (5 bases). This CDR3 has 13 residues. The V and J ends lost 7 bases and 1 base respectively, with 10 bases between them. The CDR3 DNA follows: TGTGCCAGCACGGGGCCGCAGAACACTGAAGCTTTCTTT. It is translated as CASTGPQNTEAFF.

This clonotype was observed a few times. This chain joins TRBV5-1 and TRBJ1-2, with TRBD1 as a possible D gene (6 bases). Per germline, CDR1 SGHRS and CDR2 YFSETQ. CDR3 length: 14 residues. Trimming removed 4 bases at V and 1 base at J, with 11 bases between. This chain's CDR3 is CASSPGQSNYGYTF. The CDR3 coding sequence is TGCGCCAGCAGCCCAGGACAGAGTAACTATGGCTACACCTTC.

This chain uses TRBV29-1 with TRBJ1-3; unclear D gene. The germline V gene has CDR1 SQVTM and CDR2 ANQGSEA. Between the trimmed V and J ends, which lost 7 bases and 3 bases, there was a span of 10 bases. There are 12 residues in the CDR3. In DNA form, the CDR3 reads TGCAGCGCCGAGGGAATTGGAAACACCATATATTTT. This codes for CSAEGIGNTIYF.

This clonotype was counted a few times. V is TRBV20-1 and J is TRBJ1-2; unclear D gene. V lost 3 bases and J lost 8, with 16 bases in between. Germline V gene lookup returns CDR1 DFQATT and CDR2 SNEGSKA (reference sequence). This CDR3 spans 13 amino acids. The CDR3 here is CSASDGRRMGYTF. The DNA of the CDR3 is TGCAGTGCTAGCGACGGCCGCAGGATGGGCTACACCTTC.

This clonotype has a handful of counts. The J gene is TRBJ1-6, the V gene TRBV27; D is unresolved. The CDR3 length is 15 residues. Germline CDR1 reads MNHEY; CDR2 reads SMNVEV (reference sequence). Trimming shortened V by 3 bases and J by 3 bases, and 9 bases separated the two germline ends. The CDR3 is CASSFGQVYNSPLHF. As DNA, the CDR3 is TGTGCCAGCAGTTTCGGGCAGGTCTATAATTCACCCCTCCACTTT.

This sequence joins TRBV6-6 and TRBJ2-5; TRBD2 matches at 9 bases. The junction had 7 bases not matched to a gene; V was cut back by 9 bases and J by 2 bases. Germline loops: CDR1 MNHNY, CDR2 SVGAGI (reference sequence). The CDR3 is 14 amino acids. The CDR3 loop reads CASRLTSGQETQYF. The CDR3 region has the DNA TGTGCCAGTAGACTGACTAGCGGACAAGAGACCCAGTACTTC.

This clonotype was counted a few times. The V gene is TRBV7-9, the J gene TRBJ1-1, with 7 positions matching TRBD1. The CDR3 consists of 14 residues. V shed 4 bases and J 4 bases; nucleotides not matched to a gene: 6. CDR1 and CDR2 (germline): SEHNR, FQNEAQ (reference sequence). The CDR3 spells CASSSQGTGTEAFF. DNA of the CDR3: TGTGCCAGCAGCTCACAGGGGACGGGCACTGAAGCTTTCTTT.

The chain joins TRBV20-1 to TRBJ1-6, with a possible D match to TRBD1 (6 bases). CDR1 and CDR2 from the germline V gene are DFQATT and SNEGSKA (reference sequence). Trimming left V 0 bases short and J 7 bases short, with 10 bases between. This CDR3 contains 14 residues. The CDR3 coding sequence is TGCAGTGCTAGAGAAAACAGGGTGAATTCACCCCTCCACTTT. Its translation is CSARENRVNSPLHF.

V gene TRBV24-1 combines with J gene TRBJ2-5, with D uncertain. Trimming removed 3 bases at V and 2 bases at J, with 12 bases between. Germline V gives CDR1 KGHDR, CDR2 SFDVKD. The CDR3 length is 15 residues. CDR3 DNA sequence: TGTGCCACCAGTGATCCACAAGCCCCACAAGAGACCCAGTACTTC. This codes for CATSDPQAPQETQYF.

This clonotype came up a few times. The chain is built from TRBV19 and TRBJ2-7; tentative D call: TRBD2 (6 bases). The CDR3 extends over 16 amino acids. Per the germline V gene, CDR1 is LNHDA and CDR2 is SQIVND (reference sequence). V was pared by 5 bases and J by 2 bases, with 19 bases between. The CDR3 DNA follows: TGTGCCAGTAGTCCTAATCGGGGGAGTGATCCCTACGAGCAGTACTTC. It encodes CASSPNRGSDPYEQYF.

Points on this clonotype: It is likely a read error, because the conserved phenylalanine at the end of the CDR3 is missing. Here the CDR3 DNA reads TGTGCCAGCAGCTTATCTCCTGGGGGGGAGCAGTTCTTA. It is translated as CASSLSPGGEQFL. The chain is built from TRBV7-6 and TRBJ2-1; D might be TRBD2 (6 bases). The CDR3 length is 13 residues. V was pared by 2 bases and J by 10 bases, with 12 bases between. Germline CDR1 and CDR2: SGHVS and FNYEAQ.

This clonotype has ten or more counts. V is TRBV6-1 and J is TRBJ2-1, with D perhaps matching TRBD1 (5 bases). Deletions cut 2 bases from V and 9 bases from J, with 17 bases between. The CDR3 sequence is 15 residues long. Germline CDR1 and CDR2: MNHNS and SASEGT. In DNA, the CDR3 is TGTGCCAGCAGTGAATTCCGTAGTGGCAGGGTTGAGCAGTTCTTC. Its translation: CASSEFRSGRVEQFF.

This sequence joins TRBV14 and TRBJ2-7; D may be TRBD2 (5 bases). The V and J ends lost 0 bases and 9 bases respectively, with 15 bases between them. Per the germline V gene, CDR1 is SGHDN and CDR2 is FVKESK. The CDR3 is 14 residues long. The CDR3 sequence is CASSQDRIYSGQYF. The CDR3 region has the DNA TGTGCCAGCAGCCAAGACAGGATTTACAGCGGGCAGTACTTC.